The next 24 T cell receptor beta chains were all read from a single sample in a study of blood T cell repertoires in COVID-19. Data came from immunoSEQ multiplex PCR; TCRdb stores just in-frame clones and leaves some out. The table lists roughly 140,000 clones, approximately 80% of them singletons. Sequenced sample: peripheral blood. The receptor set was obtained from a woman of 80 years or more with acute or convalescent COVID-19.

The CDR3 DNA reads as TGTGCCAGCAGTGACAACACCCTATCCGGGACAGGTGAGTTTCACTATGGCTACACCTTC. Encoded protein: CASSDNTLSGTGEFHYGYTF. This chain uses TRBV6-1 with TRBJ1-2, with TRBD1 identical over 8 bases. With V trimmed by 3 bases and J by 3 bases, 21 bases remained unmatched. The CDR3 covers 20 residues. Germline values: CDR1 MNHNS, CDR2 SASEGT.

The genes are TRBV18 and TRBJ1-2, with 9 bases identical to TRBD1. The germline V gene has CDR1 KGHSH and CDR2 LQKENI. The CDR3 covers 14 residues. Trimming cost V 3 bases and J 7 bases; bases outside gene matches: 6. The CDR3 coding sequence is TGTGCCAGCTCACCTCCCGCGACAGGGGGTGGCTACACCTTC. Its translation: CASSPPATGGGYTF.

The DNA of the CDR3 is TGCGCCACCATGGGGCGGATGAGCTCCTACAATGAGCAGTTCTTC. Protein product: CATMGRMSSYNEQFF. The chain links TRBV10-2 to TRBJ2-1; D may be TRBD1 (5 bases). Trimming pared 10 bases from V and 0 bases from J, leaving 16 bases between. The CDR3 contains 15 residues. Germline-derived CDR1 and CDR2 are WSHSY and SAAADI.

The chain couples TRBV2 to TRBJ1-2; 8 bases match TRBD1. The V gene's germline CDR1 is SNHLY and CDR2 FYNNEI. This CDR3 has 16 residues. V was pared by 6 bases and J by 4 bases, with 13 bases of the junction left unmatched. In DNA, the CDR3 is TGTGCCAGCAGGACGCCCGACAGGGGATATTCCTATGGCTACACCTTC. Amino acids: CASRTPDRGYSYGYTF.

The chain is built from TRBV7-8 and TRBJ1-1, with unresolved D. The CDR3 consists of 13 residues. Germline loops: CDR1 SGHVS, CDR2 FQNEAQ. V was pared by 5 bases and J by 1 base, with 8 bases between. The CDR3 DNA sequence: TGTGCCAGCAGCAGTAACAAGAACACTGAAGCTTTCTTT. As protein: CASSSNKNTEAFF. Based on the CDR3 plus reference TRBV7-8 and TRBJ1-1, the full variable domain is GAGVSQSPRYKVAKRGQDVALRCDPISGHVSLFWYQQALGQGPEFLTYFQNEAQLDKSGLPSDRFFAERPEGSVSTLKIQRTQQEDSAVYLCASSSNKNTEAFFGQGTRLTVV.

This chain links TRBV2 with TRBJ1-5; D is perhaps TRBD1 (5 bases). Germline CDR1 reads SNHLY; CDR2 reads FYNNEI. V lost 4 bases and J lost 5, with 12 bases in between. CDR3 size: 14 residues. The CDR3 bases are TGTGCCAGCAGTGTGGAGGGGCAGGATCAGCCCCAGCATTTT. Its protein product is CASSVEGQDQPQHF.

The chain combines TRBV28 with TRBJ1-3; 9 nucleotides align to TRBD1. V shed 5 bases and J 4 bases; nucleotides not matched to a gene: 21. This CDR3 spans 20 amino acids. CDR1 is MDHEN, CDR2 SYDVKM, per germline. CDR3 sequence reads: CASSTLPGTGRELVGNTIYF. The CDR3 DNA is TGTGCCAGCAGTACCCTTCCCGGGACAGGGCGAGAGTTGGTGGGAAACACCATATATTTT.

The V gene is TRBV6-1, the J gene TRBJ1-2, with 7 bases lining up with TRBD1. Germline V gene sequence: CDR1 MNHNS, CDR2 SASEGT. This CDR3 is 13 amino acids long. The junction had 3 bases not matched to a gene; V was cut back by 3 bases and J by 5 bases. This chain's CDR3 is CASSEKQGYGYTF. CDR3 in DNA: TGTGCCAGCAGTGAGAAACAGGGGTATGGCTACACCTTC.

This sequence joins TRBV7-3 and TRBJ2-5; 8 nucleotides line up with TRBD2. J was trimmed by 4 bases and V by 1 base; bases with no gene match: 5. CDR1 and CDR2 (germline): SGHTA, FQGTGA. This CDR3 is built from 15 residues. Here the CDR3 DNA reads TGTGCCAGCAGCTTAAGTGGCGGGAGGACAGAGACCCAGTACTTC. Translation gives CASSLSGGRTETQYF. Full variable domain (missing parts from reference TRBV7-3 and TRBJ2-5): GAGVSQTPSNKVTEKGKYVELRCDPISGHTALYWYRQSLGQGPEFLIYFQGTGAADDSGLPNDRFFAVRPEGSVSTLKIQRTERGDSAVYLCASSLSGGRTETQYFGPGTRLLVL.

V gene TRBV12-3 or TRBV12-4 combines with J gene TRBJ1-2; tentatively, D is TRBD1 (6 bases). Trimming took 6 bases from V and 6 from J, leaving 11 bases between them. CDR3 length: 12 residues. As DNA, the CDR3 is TGTGCCAGCAGCCGACAGGTAGATGGCTACACCTTC. Residues: CASSRQVDGYTF.

This chain links TRBV4-3 with TRBJ1-5; no clear D gene. The CDR3 contains 13 residues. V was shortened by 0 bases and J by 5 bases, with 5 bases between the two germline ends. Germline CDR1 is LGHNA and CDR2 is YSLEER. CDR3 DNA: TGCGCCAGCAGCCAAGACATTTATCAGCCCCAGCATTTT. Its translation is CASSQDIYQPQHF.

Comment on this clone: The same CDR3 can be traced to other DNA sequences in this sample. The chain joins TRBV6-5 to TRBJ2-7; 9 bases are a match to TRBD1. The trim removed 5 bases at V and 0 bases at J, leaving 2 bases unmatched. From germline, CDR1 is MNHEY and CDR2 SVGAGI. CDR3 length: 14 amino acids. CDR3 bases: TGTGCCAGCAGTACGACAGGGGGCTCCTACGAGCAGTACTTC. It yields the protein CASSTTGGSYEQYF.

A note on this clone: The same CDR3 arises from other DNA sequences in this sample as well. The V gene is TRBV20-1, the J gene TRBJ1-1, with 7 bases matching TRBD1. From germline, CDR1 is DFQATT and CDR2 SNEGSKA (reference sequence). The CDR3 runs to 12 residues. V shed 3 bases and J 4 bases; nucleotides not matched to a gene: 2. Here the CDR3 reads CSASNRGTEAFF. DNA of the CDR3: TGCAGTGCTAGTAACAGGGGCACTGAAGCTTTCTTT.

This chain links TRBV27 with TRBJ1-4; D is unclear. This CDR3 is built from 12 residues. The V and J ends lost 7 bases and 8 bases respectively, with 11 bases between them. Germline loops: CDR1 MNHEY, CDR2 SMNVEV (reference sequence). The CDR3 protein is CASKRAGEKLFF. The CDR3 DNA sequence: TGTGCCAGCAAGAGAGCAGGCGAAAAACTGTTTTTT.

This clone was seen once. The chain has TRBV19 and TRBJ1-6, with unresolved D. The ends were cut back, 6 bases at V and 14 bases at J, with 14 bases in the middle. Germline V gives CDR1 LNHDA, CDR2 SQIVND (reference sequence). This CDR3 comprises 12 residues. DNA for the CDR3: TGTGCCAGTAGAATGGGTTTTGGAGCCCTCCACTTT. Protein sequence: CASRMGFGALHF. Variable domain in full (rest from reference TRBV19 and TRBJ1-6): DGGITQSPKYLFRKEGQNVTLSCEQNLNHDAMYWYRQDPGQGLRLIYYSQIVNDFQKGDIAEGYSVSREKKESFPLTVTSAQKNPTAFYLCASRMGFGALHFGNGTRLTVT.

This clone was detected only a few times. The gene calls are TRBV2 and TRBJ2-2; the D gene is possibly TRBD2 (6 bases). V was clipped by 11 bases and J by 6 bases, with 16 bases between them. The CDR3 covers 13 residues. Germline CDR1 reads SNHLY; CDR2 reads FYNNEI. The CDR3 nucleotides read TGTGCCGGCGGCGGGGATCCCCCCGGGGAGCTGTTTTTT. Translation gives CAGGGDPPGELFF.

As concerns this clone: Its ends do not fully match the called genes, so a read error is possible. V usage is TRBV5-1 and J usage is TRBJ2-1; the D gene is possibly TRBD2 (5 bases). The CDR3 contains 14 residues. In germline, CDR1 is SGHRS, CDR2 YFSETQ. The CDR3, as DNA: TGCGCCAGCAGCCCCACTAGATCCTCCAATGAGCAGTTCTTC. Its protein product is CASSPTRSSNEQFF.

The rearrangement joins TRBV12-5 to TRBJ2-3; 12 positions agree with TRBD2. With V trimmed by 7 bases and J by 0 bases, 20 bases remained unmatched. Germline assignment: CDR1 LGHNT and CDR2 FRNRAP. The CDR3 totals 21 residues. The CDR3 sequence is CASAQGRGRTSGIYSTDTQYF. Here the CDR3 DNA reads TGTGCTAGTGCCCAGGGGAGAGGGAGGACTAGCGGGATCTATAGCACAGATACGCAGTATTTT.

The rearrangement uses TRBV10-3 and TRBJ2-1, with 12 nucleotides matching TRBD2. This CDR3 contains 17 residues. J gave up 8 bases and V 3 bases, and 11 bases lay outside the gene matches. Germline assignment: CDR1 ENHRY and CDR2 SYGVKD. As DNA, the CDR3 is TGTGCCATCAGTGACGGGCTTGGACTAGCGGGGATAGATGAGCAGTTCTTC. The encoded protein is CAISDGLGLAGIDEQFF.

This clone was seen only a few times. This CDR3 is also generated by other DNA sequences in the sample. This rearrangement joins TRBV6-2 or TRBV6-3 to TRBJ2-7; D may be TRBD2 (6 bases). Trimming removed 4 bases at V and 4 bases at J, with 8 bases between. Germline V gene lookup returns CDR1 MNHEY and CDR2 SVGEGT. The CDR3 covers 12 residues. The CDR3 sequence is CASSWAGYEQYF. The CDR3 DNA reads as TGTGCCAGCAGTTGGGCGGGGTACGAGCAGTACTTC.

The chain joins TRBV10-2 to TRBJ1-5; no clear D. With 4 bases removed from V and 7 bases from J, the gap between germline ends came to 14 bases. There are 14 residues in the CDR3. The germline V gene encodes CDR1 WSHSY and CDR2 SAAADI. CDR3 amino acids: CASSVYTLGQPQHF. CDR3 DNA: TGCGCCAGCAGTGTGTACACCTTGGGCCAGCCCCAGCATTTT.

Here the CDR3 DNA reads TGTGCCAGCATGGTTTCGTGGCAACAGGGGTTTAATGAGCAGTTCTTC. Its translation is CASMVSWQQGFNEQFF. The chain employs TRBV28 and TRBJ2-1; 7 nucleotides line up with TRBD1. The CDR3 consists of 16 residues. Trimming cost V 7 bases and J 7 bases; bases outside gene matches: 16. Germline V gives CDR1 MDHEN, CDR2 SYDVKM.

The chain recombines TRBV12-3 or TRBV12-4 with TRBJ2-5, with 7 bases lining up with TRBD2. The CDR3 is 13 residues long. The V segment lost 7 bases and the J segment 7 bases; nucleotides outside the gene matches: 9. The CDR3 loop reads CASTSGLGATQYF. CDR3 sequence (DNA): TGTGCCAGCACTAGCGGACTGGGAGCGACCCAGTACTTC.

With respect to this clone: Within the sample, other DNA sequences also encode this same CDR3. The chain is built from TRBV30 and TRBJ1-4; 9 positions agree with TRBD1. Germline values: CDR1 GTSNPN, CDR2 SVGIG (reference sequence). Trimming removed 1 base from V and 7 bases from J; junction bases left unmatched: 4. CDR3 length: 14 residues. DNA of the CDR3: TGTGCCTGGAGTGCGGGACAGGGATCTGAAAAACTGTTTTTT. Protein sequence: CAWSAGQGSEKLFF.